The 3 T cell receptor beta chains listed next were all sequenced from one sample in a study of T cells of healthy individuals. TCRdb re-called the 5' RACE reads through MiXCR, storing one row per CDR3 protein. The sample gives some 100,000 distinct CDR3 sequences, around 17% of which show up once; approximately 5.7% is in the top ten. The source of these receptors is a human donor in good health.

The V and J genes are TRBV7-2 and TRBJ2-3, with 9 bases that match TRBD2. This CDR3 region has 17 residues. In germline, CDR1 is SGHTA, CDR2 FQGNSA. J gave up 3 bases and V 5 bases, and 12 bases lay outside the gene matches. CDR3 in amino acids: CASSPRHSGGRTDTQYF. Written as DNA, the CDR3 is TGTGCCAGCAGCCCGAGACATAGCGGGGGAAGGACAGATACGCAGTATTTT.

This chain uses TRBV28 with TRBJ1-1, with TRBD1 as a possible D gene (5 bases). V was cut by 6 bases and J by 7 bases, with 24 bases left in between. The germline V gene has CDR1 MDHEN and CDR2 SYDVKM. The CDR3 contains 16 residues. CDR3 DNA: TGTGCCAGCAGCTCAAGGGGTTCCGTGACACGGATTGAAGCTTTCTTT. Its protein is CASSSRGSVTRIEAFF.

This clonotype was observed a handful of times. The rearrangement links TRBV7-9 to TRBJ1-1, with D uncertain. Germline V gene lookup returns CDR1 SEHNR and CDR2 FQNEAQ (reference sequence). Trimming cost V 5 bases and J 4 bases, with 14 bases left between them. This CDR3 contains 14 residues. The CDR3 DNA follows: TGTGCCAGCAGCCGAGGCGGTGGAGTCACTGAAGCTTTCTTT. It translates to CASSRGGGVTEAFF.